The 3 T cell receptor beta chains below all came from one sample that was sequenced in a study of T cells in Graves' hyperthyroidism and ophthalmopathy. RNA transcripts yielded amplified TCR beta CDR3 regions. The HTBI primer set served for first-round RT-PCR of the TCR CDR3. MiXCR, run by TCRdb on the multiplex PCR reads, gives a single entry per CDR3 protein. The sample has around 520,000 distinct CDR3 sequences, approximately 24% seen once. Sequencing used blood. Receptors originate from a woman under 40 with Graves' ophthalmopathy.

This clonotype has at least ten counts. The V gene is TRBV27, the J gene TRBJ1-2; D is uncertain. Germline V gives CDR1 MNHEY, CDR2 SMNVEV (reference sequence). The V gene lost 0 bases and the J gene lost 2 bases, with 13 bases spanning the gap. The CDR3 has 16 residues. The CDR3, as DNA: TGTGCCAGCAGTTTATCGCTAGGAAACAAGAACTATGGCTACACCTTC. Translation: CASSLSLGNKNYGYTF.

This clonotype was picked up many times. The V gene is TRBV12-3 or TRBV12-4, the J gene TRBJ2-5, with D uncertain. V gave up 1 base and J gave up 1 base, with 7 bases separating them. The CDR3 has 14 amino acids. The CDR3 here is CASSLVGFQETQYF. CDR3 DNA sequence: TGTGCCAGCAGTTTAGTGGGGTTCCAAGAGACCCAGTACTTC.

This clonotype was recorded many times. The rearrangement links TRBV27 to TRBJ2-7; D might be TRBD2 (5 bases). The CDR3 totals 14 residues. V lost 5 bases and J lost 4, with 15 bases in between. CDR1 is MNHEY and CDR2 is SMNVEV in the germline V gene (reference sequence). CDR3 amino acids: CASSPARGFYEQYF. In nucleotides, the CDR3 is TGTGCCAGCAGTCCAGCACGGGGATTTTACGAGCAGTACTTC.